A single sample is the source of the 14 T cell receptor beta chains below, sequenced in a study of blood T cells in healthy people across ages. Then a second PCR, running roughly 7 to 11 cycles, was carried out with a sample-barcoded 5' primer and a J-beta primer mix. From the 5' RACE reads, TCRdb called clonotypes with MiXCR, one entry per CDR3 protein. This sample carries roughly 730,000 distinct CDR3 sequences, roughly three fifths of them seen once, and the ten largest clones take approximately 24%. Sequencing was carried out using blood. Receptor source: a man aged 35-49 years in good health.

The chain carries TRBV6-5 and TRBJ2-1; possible D gene TRBD1, 5 bases. TRBJ2-7 explains the end of the DNA better; the J call may be wrong. The CDR3 loop spans 16 amino acids. CDR1 is MNHEY and CDR2 is SVGAGI in the germline V gene. CDR3 protein: CASSSRQTVSYNEQYF. The CDR3 nucleotides are TGTGCCAGCAGTTCTCGACAGACAGTATCCTACAATGAGCAGTACTTC.

J is TRBJ2-4 and V is TRBV11-1; no definite D call. Trimming took 1 base from V and 1 from J, leaving 11 bases between them. There are 16 residues in the CDR3. CDR1 SGHAT and CDR2 FQDESV come from the germline V gene (reference sequence). DNA of the CDR3: TGTGCCAGCAGCTTAGAAGCCTCTGGGGCCAAAAACATTCAGTACTTC. Its protein is CASSLEASGAKNIQYF.

This clonotype has a single count. The missing conserved phenylalanine or tryptophan at the end of this CDR3 makes a read error likely. The CDR3 reads CSASSGGGDEQYS. In nucleotides, the CDR3 is TGCAGTGCTAGTTCCGGGGGGGGTGACGAGCAGTACTCC. V gene TRBV20-1 combines with J gene TRBJ2-7; 8 bases map to TRBD2. The J segment lost 5 bases and the V segment lost 3 bases, leaving 6 bases of the junction unmatched. This CDR3 has 13 amino acids. In germline, CDR1 is DFQATT, CDR2 SNEGSKA (reference sequence).

The chain employs TRBV12-3 or TRBV12-4 and TRBJ1-3; D is undetermined. The germline V and J ends were trimmed by 1 base and 0 bases, with 10 bases remaining between them. CDR3 length equals 16 residues. The CDR3 coding sequence is TGTGCCAGCAGTTTAGGTACATCGAGCTCTGGAAACACCATATATTTT. Protein sequence: CASSLGTSSSGNTIYF.

The chain couples TRBV3-1 to TRBJ2-1, with D hard to call. CDR3 length equals 15 residues. The V end lost 5 bases, the J end lost 1 base, and 12 bases lay between the germline ends. In germline, CDR1 is LGHDT, CDR2 YNNKEL (reference sequence). The CDR3 protein is CASSVDHKSYNEQFF. The CDR3 nucleotides are TGTGCCAGCAGCGTGGACCATAAGTCCTACAATGAGCAGTTCTTC.

V gene TRBV6-1 combines with J gene TRBJ2-1; D call uncertain. CDR1 and CDR2 (germline): MNHNS, SASEGT. V was trimmed by 7 bases and J by 5 bases, leaving 9 bases between them. This CDR3 contains 12 residues. The CDR3 here is CASTHTDNEQFF. CDR3 sequence (DNA): TGTGCCAGCACCCACACCGACAATGAGCAGTTCTTC.

This clonotype was seen only a few times. The CDR3 DNA reads as TGTGCCAGCAGTAGGACTACCTACGAGCAGTACTTC. Protein sequence: CASSRTTYEQYF. This rearrangement joins TRBV6-1 to TRBJ2-7, with D perhaps TRBD2 (6 bases). CDR3 length: 12 residues. Trimming shortened V by 5 bases and J by 2 bases, and 7 bases separated the two germline ends. CDR1 and CDR2 (germline): MNHNS, SASEGT.

The chain links TRBV5-1 to TRBJ2-3; D gene ambiguous. V shed 0 bases and J shed 5 bases, with 13 bases lying between them. Germline V gene lookup returns CDR1 SGHRS and CDR2 YFSETQ. CDR3 length: 15 amino acids. CDR3 amino acids: CASSLADFVVDTQYF. The CDR3 DNA reads TGCGCCAGCAGCTTGGCCGACTTCGTCGTAGATACGCAGTATTTT.

The rearrangement links TRBV14 to TRBJ2-3; D is uncertain. From germline, CDR1 is SGHDN and CDR2 FVKESK. Trimming stripped 1 base from V and 6 bases from J, with 8 bases between. The CDR3 totals 13 residues. The CDR3 sequence is CASSQAPWDTQYF. The DNA for the CDR3 is TGTGCCAGCAGCCAAGCCCCATGGGATACGCAGTATTTT.

The chain uses TRBV29-1 and TRBJ2-7, with no clear D. The CDR3 extends over 12 amino acids. Germline values: CDR1 SQVTM, CDR2 ANQGSEA. V shed 6 bases and J shed 1 base, with 10 bases lying between them. CDR3 in amino acids: CSVVKTSYEQYF. CDR3 sequence (DNA): TGCAGCGTCGTAAAGACTTCCTACGAGCAGTACTTC.

CDR3 sequence (DNA): TGTGCCAGCAGTTCCTACCTTGGTCCCCAAGAGACCCAGTACTTC. As protein: CASSSYLGPQETQYF. V usage is TRBV27 and J usage is TRBJ2-5; D gene ambiguous. The CDR3 length is 15 residues. The ends were cut back, 4 bases at V and 1 base at J, with 13 bases in the middle. CDR1 and CDR2 (germline): MNHEY, SMNVEV (reference sequence).

The V and J genes are TRBV11-3 and TRBJ2-1; TRBD1 is a possible D gene (6 bases). Deletions cut 7 bases from V and 7 bases from J, with 26 bases between. Germline V gene lookup returns CDR1 SGHNT and CDR2 YENEEA. This CDR3 is built from 17 residues. The CDR3 loop is CASIKPYRVVGTNEQFF. The CDR3, as DNA: TGTGCCAGCATCAAACCTTACAGGGTGGTTGGGACAAATGAGCAGTTCTTC.

This clonotype is a singleton in its sample. The V and J genes are TRBV5-5 and TRBJ2-7; 8 bases agree with TRBD2. Germline V lookup: CDR1 SGHKS, CDR2 YYEKEE (reference sequence). The CDR3 totals 15 residues. V trimming: 6 bases; J trimming: 1 base; junction bases outside the gene matches: 9. The CDR3, as DNA: TGTGCCAGCAACCAGCTCGGCGGGAGGTCCTACGAGCAGTACTTC. Residues: CASNQLGGRSYEQYF. Supplemented by reference TRBV5-5 and TRBJ2-7, the full variable domain reads DAGVTQSPTHLIKTRGQQVTLRCSPISGHKSVSWYQQVLGQGPQFIFQYYEKEERGRGNFPDRFSARQFPNYSSELNVNALLLGDSALYLCASNQLGGRSYEQYFGPGTRLTVT.

The chain recombines TRBV7-2 with TRBJ2-5, with 7 bases fitting TRBD2. This CDR3 contains 15 residues. V trimming: 1 base; J trimming: 6 bases; junction bases outside the gene matches: 8. Germline CDR1 SGHTA, CDR2 FQGNSA. CDR3 amino acids: CASSLDWGGSQTQYF. In nucleotides, the CDR3 is TGTGCCAGCAGCTTAGATTGGGGGGGATCACAGACCCAGTACTTC.